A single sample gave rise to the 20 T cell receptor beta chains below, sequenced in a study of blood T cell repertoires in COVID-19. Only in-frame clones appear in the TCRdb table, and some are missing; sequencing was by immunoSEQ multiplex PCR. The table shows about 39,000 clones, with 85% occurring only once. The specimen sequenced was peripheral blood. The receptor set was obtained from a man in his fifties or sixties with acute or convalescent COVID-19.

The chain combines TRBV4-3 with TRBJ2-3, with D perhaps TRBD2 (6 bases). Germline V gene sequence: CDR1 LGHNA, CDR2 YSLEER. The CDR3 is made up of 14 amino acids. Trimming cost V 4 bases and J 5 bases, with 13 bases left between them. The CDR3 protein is CASSPRAGGDTQYF. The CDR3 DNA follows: TGCGCCAGCAGCCCCAGGGCCGGGGGAGATACGCAGTATTTT.

The CDR3 nucleotides read TGTGCCAGCTCACCACTGACAGGCCTCGGGGCCGGGGAGCTGTTTTTT. Its translation is CASSPLTGLGAGELFF. The chain uses TRBV18 and TRBJ2-2; perhaps TRBD1 as D (6 bases). Germline lookup yields CDR1 KGHSH and CDR2 LQKENI. This CDR3 comprises 16 residues. V lost 1 base and J 6 bases, leaving 15 bases between the germline ends.

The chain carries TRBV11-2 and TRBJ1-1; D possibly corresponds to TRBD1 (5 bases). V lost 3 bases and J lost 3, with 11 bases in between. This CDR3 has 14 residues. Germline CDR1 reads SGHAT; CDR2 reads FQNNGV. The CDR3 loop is CASSFNAGHTEAFF. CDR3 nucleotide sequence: TGTGCCAGCAGCTTTAACGCGGGGCACACTGAAGCTTTCTTT.

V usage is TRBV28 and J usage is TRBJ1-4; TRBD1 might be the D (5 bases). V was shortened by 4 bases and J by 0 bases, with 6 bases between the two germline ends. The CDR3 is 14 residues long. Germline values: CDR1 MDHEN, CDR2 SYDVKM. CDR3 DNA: TGTGCCAGCAGTTCAGGGACAACTAATGAAAAACTGTTTTTT. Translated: CASSSGTTNEKLFF.

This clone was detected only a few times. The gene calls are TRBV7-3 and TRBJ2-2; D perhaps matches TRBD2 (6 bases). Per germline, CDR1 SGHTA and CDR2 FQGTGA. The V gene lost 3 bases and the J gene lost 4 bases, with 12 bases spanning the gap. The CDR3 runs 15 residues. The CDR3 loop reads CASSFLQGGTGELFF. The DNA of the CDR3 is TGTGCCAGCAGCTTTCTCCAGGGAGGCACCGGGGAGCTGTTTTTT. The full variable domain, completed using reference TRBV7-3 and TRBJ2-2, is GAGVSQTPSNKVTEKGKYVELRCDPISGHTALYWYRQSLGQGPEFLIYFQGTGAADDSGLPNDRFFAVRPEGSVSTLKIQRTERGDSAVYLCASSFLQGGTGELFFGEGSRLTVL.

CDR3 sequence reads: CASGVGGNTEAFF. The CDR3 region has the DNA TGTGCCAGCGGGGTCGGGGGGAACACTGAAGCTTTCTTT. The chain links TRBV2 to TRBJ1-1; perhaps TRBD1 as D (5 bases). V lost 8 bases and J lost 1, with 11 bases in between. The germline gives CDR1 SNHLY, CDR2 FYNNEI. The CDR3 has 13 amino acids.

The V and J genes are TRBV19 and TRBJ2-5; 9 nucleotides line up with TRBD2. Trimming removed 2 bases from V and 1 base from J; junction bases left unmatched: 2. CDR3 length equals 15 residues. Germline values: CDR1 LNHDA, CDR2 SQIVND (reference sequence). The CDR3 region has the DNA TGTGCCAGTAGTATACTAGCGGGACCCCAAGAGACCCAGTACTTC. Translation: CASSILAGPQETQYF.

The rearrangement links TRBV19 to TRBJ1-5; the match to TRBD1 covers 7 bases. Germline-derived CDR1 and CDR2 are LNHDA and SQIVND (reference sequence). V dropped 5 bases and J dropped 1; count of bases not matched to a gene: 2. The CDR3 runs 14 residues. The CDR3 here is CASSFRGSNQPQHF. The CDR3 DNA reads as TGTGCCAGTAGTTTCAGGGGGAGCAATCAGCCCCAGCATTTT. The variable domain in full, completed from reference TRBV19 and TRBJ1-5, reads DGGITQSPKYLFRKEGQNVTLSCEQNLNHDAMYWYRQDPGQGLRLIYYSQIVNDFQKGDIAEGYSVSREKKESFPLTVTSAQKNPTAFYLCASSFRGSNQPQHFGDGTRLSIL.

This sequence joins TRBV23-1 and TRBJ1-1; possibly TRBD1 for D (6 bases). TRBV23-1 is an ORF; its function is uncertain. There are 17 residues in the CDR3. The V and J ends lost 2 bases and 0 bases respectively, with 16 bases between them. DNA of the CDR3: TGCGCCAGCAGTCAAATCGGGAGGGGGACGGTGAACACTGAAGCTTTCTTT. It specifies CASSQIGRGTVNTEAFF.

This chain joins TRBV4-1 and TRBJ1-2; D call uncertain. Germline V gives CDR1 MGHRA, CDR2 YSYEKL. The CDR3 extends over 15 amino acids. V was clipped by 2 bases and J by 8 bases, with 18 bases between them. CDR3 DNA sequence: TGCGCCAGCAGCCAACATGAGGCTTTAATGTGGGGCTACACCTTC. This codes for CASSQHEALMWGYTF.

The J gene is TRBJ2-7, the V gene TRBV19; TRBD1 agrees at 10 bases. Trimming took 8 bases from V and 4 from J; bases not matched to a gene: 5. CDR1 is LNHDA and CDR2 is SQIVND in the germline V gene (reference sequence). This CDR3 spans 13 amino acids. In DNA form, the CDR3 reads TGTGCCAGTGGTCCGGGACAGGGGTACGAGCAGTACTTC. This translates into CASGPGQGYEQYF.

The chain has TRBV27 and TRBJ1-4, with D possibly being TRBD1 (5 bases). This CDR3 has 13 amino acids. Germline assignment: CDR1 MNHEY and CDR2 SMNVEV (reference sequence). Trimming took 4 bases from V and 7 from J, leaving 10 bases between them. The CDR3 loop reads CASSYHRFEKLFF. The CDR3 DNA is TGTGCCAGCAGTTACCACAGGTTTGAAAAACTGTTTTTT.

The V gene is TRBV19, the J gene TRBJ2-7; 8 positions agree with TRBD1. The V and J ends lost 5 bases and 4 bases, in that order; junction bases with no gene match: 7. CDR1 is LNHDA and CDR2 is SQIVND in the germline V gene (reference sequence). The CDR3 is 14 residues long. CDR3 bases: TGTGCCAGTAGTCCGGCTCACAGGGGGTACGAGCAGTACTTC. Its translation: CASSPAHRGYEQYF.

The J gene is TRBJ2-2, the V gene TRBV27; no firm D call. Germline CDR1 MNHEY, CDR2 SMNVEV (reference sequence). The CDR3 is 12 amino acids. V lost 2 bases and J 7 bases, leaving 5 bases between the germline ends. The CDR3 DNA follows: TGTGCCAGCAGTTTAGGCGGCGGGGAGCTGTTTTTT. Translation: CASSLGGGELFF.

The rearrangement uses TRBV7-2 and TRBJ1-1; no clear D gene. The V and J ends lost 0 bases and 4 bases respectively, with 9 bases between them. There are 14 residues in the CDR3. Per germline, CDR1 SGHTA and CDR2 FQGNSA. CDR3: CASSLATAGTEAFF. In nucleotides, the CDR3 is TGTGCCAGCAGCTTAGCCACAGCGGGCACTGAAGCTTTCTTT.

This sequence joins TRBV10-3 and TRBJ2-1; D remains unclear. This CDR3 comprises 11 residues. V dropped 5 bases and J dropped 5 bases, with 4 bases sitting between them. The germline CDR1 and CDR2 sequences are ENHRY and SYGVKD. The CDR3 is CAISSDNEQFF. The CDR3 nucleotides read TGTGCCATCAGTTCCGACAATGAGCAGTTCTTC.

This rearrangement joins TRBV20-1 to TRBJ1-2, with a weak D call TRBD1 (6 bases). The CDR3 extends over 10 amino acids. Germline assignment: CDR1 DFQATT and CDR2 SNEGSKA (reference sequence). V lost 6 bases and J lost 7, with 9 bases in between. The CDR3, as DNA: TGCAGTGCACCACAGGGTGGCTACACCTTC. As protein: CSAPQGGYTF.

The CDR3 reads CASSFSETQYF. In nucleotides, the CDR3 is TGTGCCAGCAGCTTTTCGGAGACCCAGTACTTC. The chain couples TRBV7-2 to TRBJ2-5; no reliable D call. V gave up 3 bases and J gave up 5 bases, with 4 bases separating them. Germline CDR1 and CDR2: SGHTA and FQGNSA. The CDR3 totals 11 residues.

The CDR3 reads CASRPQGLDYNEQFF. CDR3 nucleotide sequence: TGTGCCAGCAGACCTCAGGGACTTGACTACAATGAGCAGTTCTTC. The J gene is TRBJ2-1, the V gene TRBV7-2; tentatively, D is TRBD2 (6 bases). Trimming left V 6 bases short and J 3 bases short, with 15 bases between. This CDR3 has 15 amino acids. Germline lookup yields CDR1 SGHTA and CDR2 FQGNSA.

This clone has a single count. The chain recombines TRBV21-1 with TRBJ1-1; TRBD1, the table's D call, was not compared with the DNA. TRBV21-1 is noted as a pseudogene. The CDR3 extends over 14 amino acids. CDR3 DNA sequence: TGTGCCAGCATGGGCAGGGTCGAGGACACTGAAGCTTTCTTT. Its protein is CASMGRVEDTEAFF.